The clone carrying this T cell receptor (beta chain) was detected a few times. Its matching antigen is unknown. Other DNA variants within this sample encode the same CDR3. V shed 3 bases, J shed 3 bases, and the junction held 2 bases outside the gene matches. Germline V gene lookup returns CDR1 SGHRS and CDR2 YFSETQ. The CDR3 spans 14 residues. These data are taken from a study of beta chain features in type 1 diabetes. Points from the study as a whole: Among all four CD4+ subsets, Type 1 diabetes patients had TCRB CDR3s that were moderately but significantly shorter. A pattern of fewer insertions and more deletions at VDJ junctions was seen in type 1 diabetes patients. Researchers reported that naive, central memory and Treg TCRB repertoires appeared more similar in patients than in healthy donors.

What was sequenced were expressed TCRB transcripts, since all of the isolated RNA had been reverse transcribed. Produced via immunoSEQ multiplex PCR; TCRdb's table is partial and in-frame only. The sample contains 300,000 to 450,000 clones, around 12% of which appear only once. The sample taken for sequencing was naive CD4+ T cells from blood. The TCR sequence derives from a young woman with type 1 diabetes. This chain links TRBV5-1 with TRBJ2-3; 9 bases map to TRBD1. The CDR3 protein is CASSSGTGTDTQYF. The DNA for the CDR3 is TGCGCCAGCAGCTCCGGGACAGGGACAGATACGCAGTATTTT.